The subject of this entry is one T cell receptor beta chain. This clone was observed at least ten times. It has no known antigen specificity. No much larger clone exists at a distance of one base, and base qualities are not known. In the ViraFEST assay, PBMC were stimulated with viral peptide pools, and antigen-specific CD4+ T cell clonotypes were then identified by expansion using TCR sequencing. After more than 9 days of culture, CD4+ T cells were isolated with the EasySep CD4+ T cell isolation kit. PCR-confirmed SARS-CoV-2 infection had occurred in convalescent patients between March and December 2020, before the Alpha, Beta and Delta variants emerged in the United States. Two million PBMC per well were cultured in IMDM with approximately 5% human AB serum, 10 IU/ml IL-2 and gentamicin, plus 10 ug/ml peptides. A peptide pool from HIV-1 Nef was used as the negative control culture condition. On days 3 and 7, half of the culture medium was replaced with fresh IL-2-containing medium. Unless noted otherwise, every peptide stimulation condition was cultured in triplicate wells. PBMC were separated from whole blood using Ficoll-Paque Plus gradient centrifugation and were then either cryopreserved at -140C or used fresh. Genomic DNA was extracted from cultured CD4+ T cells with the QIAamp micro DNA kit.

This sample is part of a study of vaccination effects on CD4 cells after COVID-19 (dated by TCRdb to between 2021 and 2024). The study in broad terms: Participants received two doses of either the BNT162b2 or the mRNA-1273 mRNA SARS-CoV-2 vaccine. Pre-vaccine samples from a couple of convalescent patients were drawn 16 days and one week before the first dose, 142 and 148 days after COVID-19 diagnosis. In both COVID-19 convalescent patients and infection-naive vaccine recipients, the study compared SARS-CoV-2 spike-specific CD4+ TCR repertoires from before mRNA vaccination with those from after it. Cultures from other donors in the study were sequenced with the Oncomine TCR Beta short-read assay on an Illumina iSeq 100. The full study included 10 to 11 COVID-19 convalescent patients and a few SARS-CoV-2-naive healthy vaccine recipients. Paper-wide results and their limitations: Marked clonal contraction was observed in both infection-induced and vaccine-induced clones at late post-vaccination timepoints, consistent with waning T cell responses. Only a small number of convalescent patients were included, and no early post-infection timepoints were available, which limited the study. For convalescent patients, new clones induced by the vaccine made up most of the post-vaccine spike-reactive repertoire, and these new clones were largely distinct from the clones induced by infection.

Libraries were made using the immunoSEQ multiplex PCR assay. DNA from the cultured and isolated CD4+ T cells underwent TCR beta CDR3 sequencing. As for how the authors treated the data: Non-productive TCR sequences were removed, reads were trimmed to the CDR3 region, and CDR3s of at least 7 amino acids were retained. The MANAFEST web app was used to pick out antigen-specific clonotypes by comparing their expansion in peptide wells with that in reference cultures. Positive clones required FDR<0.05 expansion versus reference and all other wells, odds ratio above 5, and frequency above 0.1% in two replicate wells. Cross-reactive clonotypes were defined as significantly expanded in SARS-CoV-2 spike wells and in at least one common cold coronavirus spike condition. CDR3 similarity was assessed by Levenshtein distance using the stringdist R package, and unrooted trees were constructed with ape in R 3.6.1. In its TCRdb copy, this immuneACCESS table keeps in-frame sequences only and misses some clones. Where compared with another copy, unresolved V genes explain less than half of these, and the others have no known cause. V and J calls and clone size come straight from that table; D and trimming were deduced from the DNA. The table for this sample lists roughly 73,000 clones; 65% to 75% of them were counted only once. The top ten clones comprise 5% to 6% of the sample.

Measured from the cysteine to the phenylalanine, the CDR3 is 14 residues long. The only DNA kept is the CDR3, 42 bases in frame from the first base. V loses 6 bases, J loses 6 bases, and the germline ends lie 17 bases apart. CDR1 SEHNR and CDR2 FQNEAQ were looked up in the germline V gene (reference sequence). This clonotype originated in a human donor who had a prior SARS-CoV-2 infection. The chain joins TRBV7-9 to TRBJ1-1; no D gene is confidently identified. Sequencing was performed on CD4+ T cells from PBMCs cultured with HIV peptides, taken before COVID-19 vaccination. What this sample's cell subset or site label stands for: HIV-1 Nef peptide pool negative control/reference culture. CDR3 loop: CASSSRADGPEAFF. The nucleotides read TGTGCCAGCAGTTCACGAGCGGACGGCCCTGAAGCTTTCTTT.